Listed below are T cell receptor beta chains from one sample, sequenced in a study of shared clonotypes between healthy human individuals. Libraries were prepared by immunoSEQ multiplex PCR; TCRdb keeps only in-frame clonotypes and omits some of them. The sample consists of roughly 700,000 clones, 74% of them appearing once. The sample taken for sequencing was memory CD4+ T cells sorted from blood. These receptors were obtained from a woman between 25 and 40 years old in good health. Each CDR3 is given with its conserved first and last residue. The D gene is left open where the match is weak. Where a row states a size, it is once, few, many or the class of an expanded clone; other rows omit it.

abundance: -
v_gene: TRBV14
d_gene: TRBD1
j_gene: TRBJ2-7
CDR3nt: TGTGCCAGCAGCCAAGTCACGGACAGGGGAAGAGTCGAGCAGTACTTC
CDR3aa: CASSQVTDRGRVEQYF

abundance: -
v_gene: TRBV30
d_gene: -
j_gene: TRBJ2-3
CDR3nt: TGTGCCCAAAGGGGACTGGGGGCAGATACGCAGTATTTT
CDR3aa: CAQRGLGADTQYF

abundance: -
v_gene: TRBV7-9
d_gene: -
j_gene: TRBJ2-5
CDR3nt: TGTGCCAGCAGCTTAGGAGGTCAGTCCCAAGAGACCCAGTACTTC
CDR3aa: CASSLGGQSQETQYF

abundance: -
v_gene: TRBV18
d_gene: -
j_gene: TRBJ1-5
CDR3nt: TGTGCCAGCTCTCAAGGACGGACTAGCAATCAGCCCCAGCATTTT
CDR3aa: CASSQGRTSNQPQHF

abundance: once
v_gene: TRBV4-2
d_gene: TRBD2
j_gene: TRBJ2-1
CDR3nt: TGTGCCAGCAGCCTGGACCCTAGCGGGACCTACAATGAGCAGTTCTTC
CDR3aa: CASSLDPSGTYNEQFF

abundance: -
v_gene: TRBV5-1
d_gene: TRBD2
j_gene: TRBJ2-7
CDR3nt: TGCGCCAGCAGCTTGATGGGGGGACTAGCGGGTTCCTACGAGCAGTACTTC
CDR3aa: CASSLMGGLAGSYEQYF

abundance: -
v_gene: TRBV7-6
d_gene: TRBD2
j_gene: TRBJ2-1
CDR3nt: TGTGCCAGCAGCTCTCGGGGGGGTCCCAATGAGCAGTTCTTC
CDR3aa: CASSSRGGPNEQFF

abundance: -
v_gene: TRBV19
d_gene: TRBD1
j_gene: TRBJ1-3
CDR3nt: TGTGCCAGTACTACTCAGGGGGCGCAAGGAAACACCATATATTTT
CDR3aa: CASTTQGAQGNTIYF

abundance: -
v_gene: TRBV7-2
d_gene: -
j_gene: TRBJ1-1
CDR3nt: TGTGCCAGCAGCCCGACAGGCCGGGTCACTGAAGCTTTCTTT
CDR3aa: CASSPTGRVTEAFF

abundance: -
v_gene: TRBV21-1
d_gene: -
j_gene: TRBJ2-5
CDR3nt: TGTGCCAGCGACCAAGAGACCCAGTACTTC
CDR3aa: CASDQETQYF

abundance: few
v_gene: TRBV27
d_gene: -
j_gene: TRBJ1-3
CDR3nt: TGTGCCAGCGGCACCGTGGCAGGGACTGGAAACACCATATATTTT
CDR3aa: CASGTVAGTGNTIYF

abundance: -
v_gene: TRBV28
d_gene: TRBD1
j_gene: TRBJ2-5
CDR3nt: TGTGCCAGCAGGCGACAGGGTGCAGAGACCCAGTACTTC
CDR3aa: CASRRQGAETQYF

abundance: many
v_gene: TRBV2
d_gene: TRBD2
j_gene: TRBJ2-1
CDR3nt: TGTGCCAGCACCTTACTAGCGAACTACAATGAGCAGTTCTTC
CDR3aa: CASTLLANYNEQFF

abundance: -
v_gene: TRBV6-1
d_gene: TRBD1
j_gene: TRBJ1-2
CDR3nt: TGTGCCAGCAGTATGGACAGGGCGGACTATGGCTACACCTTC
CDR3aa: CASSMDRADYGYTF

abundance: -
v_gene: TRBV5-1
d_gene: -
j_gene: TRBJ1-5
CDR3nt: TGCGCCAGCAGCTTGGGACAGGCAAATCAGCCCCAGCATTTT
CDR3aa: CASSLGQANQPQHF